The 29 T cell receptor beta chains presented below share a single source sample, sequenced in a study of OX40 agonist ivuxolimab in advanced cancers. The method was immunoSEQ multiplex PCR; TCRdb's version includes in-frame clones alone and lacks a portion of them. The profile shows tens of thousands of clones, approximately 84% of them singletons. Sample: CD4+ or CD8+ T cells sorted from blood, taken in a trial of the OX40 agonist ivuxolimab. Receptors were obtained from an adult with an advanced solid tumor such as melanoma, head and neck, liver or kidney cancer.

Written as DNA, the CDR3 is TGCGCCAGCAGCTTGGCCGGCAGCTCCTACGAGCAGTACTTC. Translation gives CASSLAGSSYEQYF. This chain joins TRBV5-1 and TRBJ2-7; D remains unclear. Trimming removed 0 bases from V and 0 bases from J, with 7 bases in between. Germline CDR1 and CDR2: SGHRS and YFSETQ. CDR3 length equals 14 residues.

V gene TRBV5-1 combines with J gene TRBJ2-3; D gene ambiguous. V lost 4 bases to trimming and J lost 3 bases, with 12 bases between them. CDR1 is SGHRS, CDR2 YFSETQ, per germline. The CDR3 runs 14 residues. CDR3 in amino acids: CASSPLGPTDTQYF. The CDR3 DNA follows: TGCGCCAGCAGCCCCCTGGGTCCTACAGATACGCAGTATTTT.

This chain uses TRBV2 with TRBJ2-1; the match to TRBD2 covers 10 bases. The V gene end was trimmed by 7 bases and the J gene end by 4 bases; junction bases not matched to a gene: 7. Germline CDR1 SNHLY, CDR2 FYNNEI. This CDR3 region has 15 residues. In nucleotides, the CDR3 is TGTGCCAGCAAGAAAACTAGCGGGACTTACAATGAGCAGTTCTTC. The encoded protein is CASKKTSGTYNEQFF.

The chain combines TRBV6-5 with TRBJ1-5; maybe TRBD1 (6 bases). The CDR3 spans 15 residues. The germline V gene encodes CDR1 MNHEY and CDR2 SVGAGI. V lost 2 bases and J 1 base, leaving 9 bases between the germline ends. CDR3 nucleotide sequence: TGTGCCAGCAGTTACAGGGGGGGAAGCAATCAGCCCCAGCATTTT. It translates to CASSYRGGSNQPQHF.

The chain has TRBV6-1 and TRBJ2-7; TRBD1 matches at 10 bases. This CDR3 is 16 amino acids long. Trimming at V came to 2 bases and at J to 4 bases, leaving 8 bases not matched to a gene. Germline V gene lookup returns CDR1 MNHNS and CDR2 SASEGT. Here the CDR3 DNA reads TGTGCCAGCAGTGAACCAGGGACAGGGGCTAGGTACGAGCAGTACTTC. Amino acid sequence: CASSEPGTGARYEQYF.

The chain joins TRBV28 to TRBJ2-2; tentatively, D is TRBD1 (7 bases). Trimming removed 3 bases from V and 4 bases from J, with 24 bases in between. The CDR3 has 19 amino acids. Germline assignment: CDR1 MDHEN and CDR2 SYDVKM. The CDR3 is CASSFFRRGQPRGTGELFF. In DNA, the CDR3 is TGTGCCAGCAGTTTCTTCAGGAGGGGACAGCCCCGAGGCACCGGGGAGCTGTTTTTT.

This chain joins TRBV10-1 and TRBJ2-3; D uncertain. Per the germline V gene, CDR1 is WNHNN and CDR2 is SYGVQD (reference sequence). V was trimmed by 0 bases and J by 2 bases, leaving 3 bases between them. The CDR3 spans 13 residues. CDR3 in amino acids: CASSESNTDTQYF. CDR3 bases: TGCGCCAGCAGTGAGTCAAACACAGATACGCAGTATTTT.

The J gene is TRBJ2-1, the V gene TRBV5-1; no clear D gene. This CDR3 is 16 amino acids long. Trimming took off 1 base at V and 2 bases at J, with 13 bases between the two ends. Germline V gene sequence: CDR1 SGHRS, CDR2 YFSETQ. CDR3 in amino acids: CASSLLFNPPYNEQFF. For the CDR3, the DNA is TGCGCCAGCAGCTTGCTGTTCAATCCGCCCTACAATGAGCAGTTCTTC.

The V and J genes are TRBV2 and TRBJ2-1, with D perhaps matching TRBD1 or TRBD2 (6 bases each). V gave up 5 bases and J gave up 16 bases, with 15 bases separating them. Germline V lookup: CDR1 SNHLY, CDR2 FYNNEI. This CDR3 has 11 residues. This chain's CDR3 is CASSLGGFSFF. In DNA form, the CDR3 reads TGTGCCAGCAGTTTGGGGGGCTTTTCTTTCTTC.

In DNA, the CDR3 is TGTGCCAGTAGTACCACCTCAGGAGCGGGTAATGGTTACGAGCAGTACTTC. Translating it yields CASSTTSGAGNGYEQYF. This rearrangement joins TRBV19 to TRBJ2-7, with TRBD2 as a possible D gene (6 bases). The germline V gene encodes CDR1 LNHDA and CDR2 SQIVND (reference sequence). With 4 bases removed from V and 4 bases from J, the gap between germline ends came to 23 bases. The length of the CDR3 is 17 residues.

The CDR3 reads CASSGQGADYGYTF. CDR3 coding DNA: TGTGCCAGTAGTGGCCAGGGGGCGGACTATGGCTACACCTTC. This chain uses TRBV19 with TRBJ1-2; 8 nucleotides align to TRBD1. Trimming removed 5 bases from V and 3 bases from J; junction bases left unmatched: 5. This CDR3 comprises 14 residues. The V gene's germline CDR1 is LNHDA and CDR2 SQIVND (reference sequence).

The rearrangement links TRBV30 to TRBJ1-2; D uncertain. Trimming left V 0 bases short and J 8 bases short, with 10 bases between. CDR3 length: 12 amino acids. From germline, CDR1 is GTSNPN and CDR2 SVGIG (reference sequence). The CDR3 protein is CAWSVNGLGYTF. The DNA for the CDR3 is TGTGCCTGGAGTGTCAACGGGTTAGGCTACACCTTC.

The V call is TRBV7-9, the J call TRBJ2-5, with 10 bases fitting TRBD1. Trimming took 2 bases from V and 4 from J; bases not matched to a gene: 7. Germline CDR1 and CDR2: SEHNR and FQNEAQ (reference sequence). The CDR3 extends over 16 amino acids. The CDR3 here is CASSLLTGGLGETQYF. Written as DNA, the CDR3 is TGTGCCAGCAGCTTATTGACAGGGGGCTTGGGAGAGACCCAGTACTTC.

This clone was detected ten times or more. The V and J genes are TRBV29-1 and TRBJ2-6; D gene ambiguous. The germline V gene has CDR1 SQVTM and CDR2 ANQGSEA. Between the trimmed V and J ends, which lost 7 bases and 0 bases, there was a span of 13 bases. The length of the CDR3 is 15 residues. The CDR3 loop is CSAQSVSSGANVLTF. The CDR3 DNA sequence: TGCAGCGCCCAGAGCGTCAGCTCTGGGGCCAACGTCCTGACTTTC.

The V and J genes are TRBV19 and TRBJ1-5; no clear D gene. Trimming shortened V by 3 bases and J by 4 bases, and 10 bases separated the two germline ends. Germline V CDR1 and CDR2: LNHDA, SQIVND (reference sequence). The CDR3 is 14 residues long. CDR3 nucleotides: TGTGCCAGTAGTATTGCTGGGGAGAATCAGCCCCAGCATTTT. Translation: CASSIAGENQPQHF. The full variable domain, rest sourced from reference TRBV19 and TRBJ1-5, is DGGITQSPKYLFRKEGQNVTLSCEQNLNHDAMYWYRQDPGQGLRLIYYSQIVNDFQKGDIAEGYSVSREKKESFPLTVTSAQKNPTAFYLCASSIAGENQPQHFGDGTRLSIL.

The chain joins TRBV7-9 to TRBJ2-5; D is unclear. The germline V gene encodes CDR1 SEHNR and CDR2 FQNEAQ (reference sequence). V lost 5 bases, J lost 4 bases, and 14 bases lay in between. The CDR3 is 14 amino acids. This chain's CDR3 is CASSDTKAGETQYF. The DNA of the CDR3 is TGTGCCAGCAGCGACACCAAGGCCGGAGAGACCCAGTACTTC. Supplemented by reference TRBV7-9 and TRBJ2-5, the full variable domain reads DTGVSQNPRHKITKRGQNVTFRCDPISEHNRLYWYRQTLGQGPEFLTYFQNEAQLEKSRLLSDRFSAERPKGSFSTLEIQRTEQGDSAMYLCASSDTKAGETQYFGPGTRLLVL.

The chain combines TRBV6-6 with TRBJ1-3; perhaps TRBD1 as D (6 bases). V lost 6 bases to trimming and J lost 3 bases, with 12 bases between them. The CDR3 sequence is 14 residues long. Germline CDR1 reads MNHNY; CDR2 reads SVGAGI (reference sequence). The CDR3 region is CASRLQGHGNTIYF. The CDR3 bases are TGTGCCAGCAGGCTACAGGGACATGGAAACACCATATATTTT.

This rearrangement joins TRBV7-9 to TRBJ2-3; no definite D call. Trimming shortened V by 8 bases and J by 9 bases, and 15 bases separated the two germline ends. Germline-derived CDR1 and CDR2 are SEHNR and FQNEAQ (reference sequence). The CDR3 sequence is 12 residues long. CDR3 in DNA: TGTGCCAGCTCTGACACTCACACCACGCAGTATTTT. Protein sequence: CASSDTHTTQYF. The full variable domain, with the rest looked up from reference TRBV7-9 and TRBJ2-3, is DTGVSQNPRHKITKRGQNVTFRCDPISEHNRLYWYRQTLGQGPEFLTYFQNEAQLEKSRLLSDRFSAERPKGSFSTLEIQRTEQGDSAMYLCASSDTHTTQYFGPGTRLTVL.

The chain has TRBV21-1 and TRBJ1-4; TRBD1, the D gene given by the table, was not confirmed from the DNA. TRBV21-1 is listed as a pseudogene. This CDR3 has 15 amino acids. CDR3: CASSKARGSHEKLFF. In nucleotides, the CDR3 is TGTGCCAGCAGCAAAGCAAGGGGAAGTCATGAAAAACTGTTTTTT.

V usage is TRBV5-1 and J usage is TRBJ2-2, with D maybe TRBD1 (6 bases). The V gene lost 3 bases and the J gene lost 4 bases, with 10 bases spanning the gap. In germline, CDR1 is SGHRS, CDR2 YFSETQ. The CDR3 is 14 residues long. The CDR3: CASSSRDTTGELFF. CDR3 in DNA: TGCGCCAGCAGCTCCCGGGACACCACCGGGGAGCTGTTTTTT.

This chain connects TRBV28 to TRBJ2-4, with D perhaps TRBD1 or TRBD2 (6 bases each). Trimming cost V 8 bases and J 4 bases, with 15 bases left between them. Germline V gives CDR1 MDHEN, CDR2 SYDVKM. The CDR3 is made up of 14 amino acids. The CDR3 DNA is TGTGCCAGCCAGGAGGGGGGCCAAAAAAACATTCAGTACTTC. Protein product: CASQEGGQKNIQYF.

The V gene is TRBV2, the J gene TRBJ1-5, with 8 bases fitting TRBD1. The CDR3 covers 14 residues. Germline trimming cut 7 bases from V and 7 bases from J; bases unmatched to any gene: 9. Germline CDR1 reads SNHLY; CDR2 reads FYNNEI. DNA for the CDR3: TGTGCCAGCACCGCGGGACAGGCACAACAGCCCCAGCATTTT. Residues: CASTAGQAQQPQHF.

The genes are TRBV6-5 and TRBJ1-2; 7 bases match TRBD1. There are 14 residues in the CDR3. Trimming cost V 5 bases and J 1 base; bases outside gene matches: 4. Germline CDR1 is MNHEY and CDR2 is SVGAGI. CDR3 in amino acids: CASSRDSHNYGYTF. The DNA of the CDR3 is TGTGCCAGCAGTCGGGACAGTCATAACTATGGCTACACCTTC.

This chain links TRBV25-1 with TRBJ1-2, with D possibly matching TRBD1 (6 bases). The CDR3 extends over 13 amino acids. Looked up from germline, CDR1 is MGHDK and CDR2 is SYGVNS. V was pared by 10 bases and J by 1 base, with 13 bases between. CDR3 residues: CANGTPHNYGYTF. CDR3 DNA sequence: TGTGCCAACGGGACACCCCATAACTATGGCTACACCTTC.

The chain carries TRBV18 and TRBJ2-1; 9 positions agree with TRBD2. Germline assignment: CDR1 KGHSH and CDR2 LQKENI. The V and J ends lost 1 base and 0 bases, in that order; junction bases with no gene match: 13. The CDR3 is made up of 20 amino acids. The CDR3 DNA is TGTGCCAGCTCACCACTCGAGACTAGCGGTGTAATCAGCTCCTACAATGAGCAGTTCTTC. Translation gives CASSPLETSGVISSYNEQFF.

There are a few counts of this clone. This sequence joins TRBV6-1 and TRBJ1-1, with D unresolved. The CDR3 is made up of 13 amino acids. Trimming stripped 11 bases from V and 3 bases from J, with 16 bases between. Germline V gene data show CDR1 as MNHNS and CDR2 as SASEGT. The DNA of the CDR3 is TGTGCCGCCATGGTACGGATGGACACTGAAGCTTTCTTT. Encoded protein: CAAMVRMDTEAFF.

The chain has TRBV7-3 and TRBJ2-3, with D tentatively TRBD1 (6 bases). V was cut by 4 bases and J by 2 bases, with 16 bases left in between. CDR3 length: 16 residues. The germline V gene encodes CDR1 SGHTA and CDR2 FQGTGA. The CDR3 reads CASSSRGGANTDTQYF. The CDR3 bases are TGTGCCAGCAGCTCCCGAGGGGGAGCGAACACAGATACGCAGTATTTT.

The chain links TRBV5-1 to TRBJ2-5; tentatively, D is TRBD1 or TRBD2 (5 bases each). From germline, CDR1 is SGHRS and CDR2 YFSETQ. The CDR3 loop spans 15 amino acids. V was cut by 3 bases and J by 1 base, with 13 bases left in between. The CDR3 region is CASSWAGTTQETQYF. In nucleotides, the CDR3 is TGCGCCAGCAGCTGGGCCGGGACGACCCAAGAGACCCAGTACTTC. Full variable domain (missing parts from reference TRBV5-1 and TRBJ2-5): KAGVTQTPRYLIKTRGQQVTLSCSPISGHRSVSWYQQTPGQGLQFLFEYFSETQRNKGNFPGRFSGRQFSNSRSEMNVSTLELGDSALYLCASSWAGTTQETQYFGPGTRLLVL.

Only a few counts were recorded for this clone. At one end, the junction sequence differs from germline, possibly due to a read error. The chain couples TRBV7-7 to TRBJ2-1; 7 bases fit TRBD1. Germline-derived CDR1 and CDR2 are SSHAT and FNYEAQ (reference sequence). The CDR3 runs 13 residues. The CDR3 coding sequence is TGTGCTAGCAGCTTAGTCAGGGGGAATGAGCAGTTCTTC. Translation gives CASSLVRGNEQFF.